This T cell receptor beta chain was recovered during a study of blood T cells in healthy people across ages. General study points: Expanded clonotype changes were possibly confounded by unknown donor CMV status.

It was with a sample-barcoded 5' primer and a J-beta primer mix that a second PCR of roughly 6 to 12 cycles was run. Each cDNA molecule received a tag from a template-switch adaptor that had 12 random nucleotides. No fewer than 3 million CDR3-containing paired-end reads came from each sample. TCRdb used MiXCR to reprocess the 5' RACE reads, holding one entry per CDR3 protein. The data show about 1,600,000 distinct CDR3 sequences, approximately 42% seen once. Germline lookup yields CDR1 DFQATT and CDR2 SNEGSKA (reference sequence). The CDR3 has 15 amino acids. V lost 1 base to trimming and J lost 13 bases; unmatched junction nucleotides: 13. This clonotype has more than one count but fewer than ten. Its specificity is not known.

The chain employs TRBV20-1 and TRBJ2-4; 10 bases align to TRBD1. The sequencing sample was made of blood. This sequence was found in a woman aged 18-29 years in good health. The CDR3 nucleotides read TGCAGTGCTAGAGCTCTAATCGGGACAGGGGAAGAGCAGTACTTC. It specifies CSARALIGTGEEQYF.